The rows below give T cell receptor beta chains drawn from one sample of a study of radiotherapy plus CTLA-4 blockade in lung cancer. TCRdb's table, derived via immunoSEQ multiplex PCR, lists solely in-frame clones and lacks some. Of fewer than 150,000 clones detected, nearly 80% appear once; the ten largest clones hold over 4%. The sample consisted of peripheral blood, taken from a patient treated with radiotherapy plus ipilimumab. The receptor source for this set is a human donor with non-small cell lung cancer who had a partial response to radiotherapy plus ipilimumab. The CDR3 runs from the conserved cysteine through the conserved F or W. The D gene is left open where the match is weak. Clone size is shown for a subset of rows, as once, few, many or a class of expanded clone.

clone size,D gene,J gene,V gene,CDR3 DNA,CDR3 protein
.,.,TRBJ2-2,TRBV2,TGTGCCAGCAGCAGAAGGTCTAGCGCTGGCGGGGAGCTGTTTTTT,CASSRRSSAGGELFF
.,TRBD2,TRBJ2-2,TRBV9,TGTGCCAGCAGCGTGGGGACTAGAAACACCGGGGAGCTGTTTTTT,CASSVGTRNTGELFF
.,.,TRBJ1-1,TRBV30,TGTGCCTGGAGTGTACTCGGTTCGACACCAGCTTTCTTT,CAWSVLGSTPAFF
once,.,TRBJ1-1,TRBV28,TGTGCCAGCAGAAGCAGGGACACTGAAGCTTTCTTT,CASRSRDTEAFF
.,TRBD2,TRBJ2-1,TRBV5-8,TGTGCCAGCAGCTTGGGGACTAGCGCAAGAAATGAGCAGTTCTTC,CASSLGTSARNEQFF
once,TRBD1,TRBJ2-2,TRBV27,TGTGCCAGCAGTTTTCATAGACAGGGGGCGGGGGAGCTGTTTTTT,CASSFHRQGAGELFF
.,.,TRBJ1-4,TRBV9,TGTGCCAGCAGCGGTAGAGGTGAAAAACTGTTTTTT,CASSGRGEKLFF
.,.,TRBJ1-5,TRBV28,TGTGCCAGCCTACGGGTAAATCAGCCCCAGCATTTT,CASLRVNQPQHF
.,TRBD1,TRBJ1-3,TRBV6-6,TGTGCCAGCTCAGGACAGGCCTCTGGAAACACCATATATTTT,CASSGQASGNTIYF
.,TRBD1,TRBJ1-2,TRBV18,TGTGCCAGCTCGCGGCAGGGGGCAGACGGCTACACCTTC,CASSRQGADGYTF
.,.,TRBJ2-3,TRBV10-2,TGCGCCAGCGGCCGGTCTGGAGCTAGCACAGATACGCAGTATTTT,CASGRSGASTDTQYF
once,TRBD1,TRBJ2-7,TRBV6-5,TGTGCCAGCAGGGACCGGGACAGGGACTCCTACGAGCAGTACTTC,CASRDRDRDSYEQYF
few,TRBD1,TRBJ1-2,TRBV28,TGTGCCAGCAAATCCGGGACAGGGACGGTTTATGGCTACACCTTC,CASKSGTGTVYGYTF
.,TRBD1,TRBJ2-3,TRBV6-5,TGTGCCAGCAGGACTGGGACAGGGGATAATACGCAGTATTTT,CASRTGTGDNTQYF
.,.,TRBJ1-5,TRBV4-1,TGCGCCAGCAGCTCGACAGAGACTAGCAATCAGCCCCAGCATTTT,CASSSTETSNQPQHF
.,TRBD1,TRBJ1-1,TRBV7-7,TGTGCTAGCAGCCGGGACAGAAACACTGAAGCTTTCTTT,CASSRDRNTEAFF
once,.,TRBJ1-6,TRBV6-1,TGTGCCAGCAGTTTGGACAATAATTCACCCCTCCACTTT,CASSLDNNSPLHF
.,TRBD1,TRBJ1-1,TRBV7-8,TGTGCCAGCAGCGGGGGACAGGGGGCCGGAAACACTGAAGCTTTCTTT,CASSGGQGAGNTEAFF
.,.,TRBJ2-5,TRBV6-1,TGTGCCAGCAGGGGTTCTAAAGCGGGCCAAGAGACCCAGTACTTC,CASRGSKAGQETQYF